These 28 T cell receptor beta chains share one sample of origin, sequenced in a study of blood T cell repertoires in COVID-19. Method: immunoSEQ multiplex PCR; TCRdb's copy keeps in-frame clones and lacks some. Of around 250,000 clones in the sample, about 91% were seen once. Specimen: peripheral blood. All receptors come from a middle-aged woman who had recovered from COVID-19.

The chain links TRBV5-1 to TRBJ1-5; 7 nucleotides agree with TRBD1. V was pared by 0 bases and J by 4 bases, with 4 bases of the junction left unmatched. Per the germline V gene, CDR1 is SGHRS and CDR2 is YFSETQ. The CDR3 runs 15 residues. As DNA, the CDR3 is TGCGCCAGCAGCTTGGGACAGGGCCTGAATCAGCCCCAGCATTTT. The encoded protein is CASSLGQGLNQPQHF.

The CDR3 DNA follows: TGTGCCATCAGTGAGAATGGACAAAATCAGCCCCAGCATTTT. It yields the protein CAISENGQNQPQHF. The chain joins TRBV10-3 to TRBJ1-5; D might be TRBD1 (5 bases). The length of the CDR3 is 14 residues. V lost 2 bases, J lost 4 bases, and 9 bases lay in between. The V gene's germline CDR1 is ENHRY and CDR2 SYGVKD.

V gene TRBV2 combines with J gene TRBJ1-6, with no clear D. Germline V gene data show CDR1 as SNHLY and CDR2 as FYNNEI. V was pared by 2 bases and J by 3 bases, with 11 bases between. This CDR3 has 16 residues. As DNA, the CDR3 is TGTGCCAGCAGTGAATTAAACAGAAGCTATAATTCACCCCTCCACTTT. Its protein product is CASSELNRSYNSPLHF.

There are a few counts of this clone. The CDR3 loop reads CASSPGLAGFNEQFF. The CDR3 DNA reads TGTGCCAGCAGCCCTGGACTAGCGGGGTTCAATGAGCAGTTCTTC. J is TRBJ2-1 and V is TRBV7-3; 12 nucleotides match TRBD2. After removal of 5 bases from V and 6 bases from J, the junction contained 5 bases not matched to a gene. This CDR3 is 15 amino acids long. The V gene's germline CDR1 is SGHTA and CDR2 FQGTGA.

This clone occurred a few times. Here the CDR3 reads CASHLEQVRVHEQYV. CDR3 sequence (DNA): TGTGCCAGCCACCTCGAACAGGTTAGAGTCCACGAGCAGTACGTC. The chain carries TRBV27 and TRBJ2-7; D is possibly TRBD1 (5 bases). Trimming stripped 8 bases from V and 5 bases from J, with 22 bases between. The CDR3 totals 15 residues. Germline V gives CDR1 MNHEY, CDR2 SMNVEV (reference sequence).

The chain carries TRBV30 and TRBJ1-2; D perhaps matches TRBD1 (6 bases). Trimming pared 4 bases from V and 8 bases from J, leaving 11 bases between. This CDR3 spans 11 amino acids. CDR1 is GTSNPN and CDR2 is SVGIG in the germline V gene (reference sequence). The CDR3 DNA sequence: TGTGCCTGGACTAATCAGGGGGGCTACACCTTC. Its protein is CAWTNQGGYTF.

This chain uses TRBV28 with TRBJ2-7; TRBD1 matches at 10 bases. CDR3 size: 14 residues. Germline CDR1 MDHEN, CDR2 SYDVKM. The junction had 4 bases not matched to a gene; V was cut back by 3 bases and J by 5 bases. CDR3 sequence (DNA): TGTGCCAGCAGTTTCGGGGACAGGGGCGACGAGCAGTACTTC. Translating gives CASSFGDRGDEQYF.

V is TRBV7-2 and J is TRBJ2-7, with D maybe TRBD2 (5 bases). CDR1 and CDR2 from the germline V gene are SGHTA and FQGNSA. This CDR3 has 14 residues. The V end was cut by 10 bases, the J end by 0 bases, with 16 bases between. CDR3: CATPEDSVSYEQYV. As DNA, the CDR3 is TGTGCCACCCCAGAGGATAGCGTCTCCTACGAGCAGTACGTC.

The rearrangement joins TRBV29-1 to TRBJ2-2; no clear D gene. Per the germline V gene, CDR1 is SQVTM and CDR2 is ANQGSEA. The CDR3 totals 12 residues. Trimming cost V 6 bases and J 6 bases, with 11 bases left between them. The CDR3, as DNA: TGCAGCGTGTCAGGAAGACCCGGGGAGCTGTTTTTT. Translating it yields CSVSGRPGELFF.

V and J are TRBV4-3 and TRBJ2-5; no reliable D call. The CDR3 spans 15 residues. The V and J ends lost 0 bases and 2 bases respectively, with 10 bases between them. CDR1 is LGHNA and CDR2 is YSLEER in the germline V gene. The CDR3 reads CASSQERREQETQYF. The CDR3 DNA reads as TGCGCCAGCAGCCAAGAGCGTCGAGAACAAGAGACCCAGTACTTC.

The chain uses TRBV9 and TRBJ2-1; D is perhaps TRBD2 (6 bases). Germline V gene data show CDR1 as SGDLS and CDR2 as YYNGEE. The ends were cut back, 4 bases at V and 4 bases at J, with 24 bases in the middle. This CDR3 has 18 residues. The CDR3 DNA reads TGTGCCAGCAGCTTCAGCACGAGGGGACTCACTAATTACAATGAGCAGTTCTTC. It translates to CASSFSTRGLTNYNEQFF. Variable domain in full (rest from reference TRBV9 and TRBJ2-1): DSGVTQTPKHLITATGQRVTLRCSPRSGDLSVYWYQQSLDQGLQFLIQYYNGEERAKGNILERFSAQQFPDLHSELNLSSLELGDSALYFCASSFSTRGLTNYNEQFFGPGTRLTVL.

This clone was seen only a few times. The rearrangement links TRBV5-1 to TRBJ2-7; 7 nucleotides match TRBD1. J gave up 5 bases and V 4 bases, and 12 bases lay outside the gene matches. The CDR3 spans 15 residues. Germline V lookup: CDR1 SGHRS, CDR2 YFSETQ. The CDR3 loop is CASSAGNRGRNEQYF. The CDR3 DNA is TGCGCCAGCAGCGCCGGCAACAGGGGCAGGAACGAGCAGTACTTC. Combining the CDR3 with reference TRBV5-1 and TRBJ2-7 gives the whole variable domain KAGVTQTPRYLIKTRGQQVTLSCSPISGHRSVSWYQQTPGQGLQFLFEYFSETQRNKGNFPGRFSGRQFSNSRSEMNVSTLELGDSALYLCASSAGNRGRNEQYFGPGTRLTVT.

The chain employs TRBV6-1 and TRBJ2-3, with TRBD2 matching over 7 bases. Per the germline V gene, CDR1 is MNHNS and CDR2 is SASEGT. The CDR3 has 15 amino acids. The J segment lost 2 bases and the V segment lost 3 bases, leaving 5 bases of the junction unmatched. In DNA, the CDR3 is TGTGCCAGCAGTGATTGGGGGGGGACCACAGATACGCAGTATTTT. Its translation is CASSDWGGTTDTQYF.

The rearrangement uses TRBV6-5 and TRBJ2-2, with 11 bases that match TRBD1. The CDR3 totals 16 residues. V trimming: 4 bases; J trimming: 1 base; junction bases outside the gene matches: 2. CDR1 is MNHEY and CDR2 is SVGAGI in the germline V gene. The CDR3 loop reads CASSLDRGRNTGELFF. CDR3 nucleotide sequence: TGTGCCAGCAGTTTGGACAGGGGGCGGAACACCGGGGAGCTGTTTTTT.

V is TRBV28 and J is TRBJ2-7, with 7 bases identical to TRBD2. The V and J ends lost 3 bases and 1 base, in that order; junction bases with no gene match: 6. This CDR3 comprises 15 residues. Germline assignment: CDR1 MDHEN and CDR2 SYDVKM. The CDR3 DNA reads as TGTGCCAGCAGTTTTGCGGGGGTATTGTCCTACGAGCAGTACTTC. It yields the protein CASSFAGVLSYEQYF.

The CDR3 DNA is TGTGCCATCAGTGGCATTGAGAGCGTCGAGCCCCAGCATTTT. Translating gives CAISGIESVEPQHF. The chain joins TRBV10-3 to TRBJ1-5; D is undetermined. The V gene's germline CDR1 is ENHRY and CDR2 SYGVKD. V was shortened by 4 bases and J by 8 bases, with 15 bases between the two germline ends. The length of the CDR3 is 14 residues.

The DNA for the CDR3 is TGTGCCAGTAGCGAGACAGGGACCGGCTCTGGAAACACCATATATTTT. Protein sequence: CASSETGTGSGNTIYF. The rearrangement uses TRBV19 and TRBJ1-3, with 7 bases lining up with TRBD1. Germline V gene lookup returns CDR1 LNHDA and CDR2 SQIVND (reference sequence). J gave up 0 bases and V 6 bases, and 8 bases lay outside the gene matches. This CDR3 region has 16 residues.

The chain joins TRBV7-3 to TRBJ2-2, with 7 bases lining up with TRBD1. The CDR3 loop spans 15 amino acids. With V trimmed by 2 bases and J by 1 base, 1 base remained unmatched. Germline lookup yields CDR1 SGHTA and CDR2 FQGTGA. CDR3 DNA: TGTGCCAGCAGCTTAGCAGGGGGGAACACCGGGGAGCTGTTTTTT. Protein sequence: CASSLAGGNTGELFF.

The gene calls are TRBV6-5 and TRBJ1-1, with TRBD1 matching 10 bases. CDR1 and CDR2 (germline): MNHEY, SVGAGI. CDR3 length: 13 amino acids. The V and J ends lost 5 bases and 11 bases, in that order; junction bases with no gene match: 8. CDR3: CASSSTTGGAAFF. DNA of the CDR3: TGTGCCAGCAGTAGTACGACAGGGGGCGCGGCTTTCTTT.

This rearrangement joins TRBV7-2 to TRBJ2-7; the D is unclear. Germline CDR1 is SGHTA and CDR2 is FQGNSA. This CDR3 has 14 residues. With 2 bases removed from V and 4 bases from J, the gap between germline ends came to 12 bases. CDR3 DNA: TGTGCCAGCAGCTTAACTTCGCAAGTATACGAGCAGTACTTC. Translated: CASSLTSQVYEQYF.

The J gene is TRBJ2-3, the V gene TRBV25-1, with D possibly matching TRBD2 (5 bases). Germline V gene sequence: CDR1 MGHDK, CDR2 SYGVNS. V dropped 2 bases and J dropped 0 bases, with 15 bases sitting between them. CDR3 length equals 17 residues. The CDR3 loop is CASSESGVGASTDTQYF. The CDR3 coding sequence is TGTGCCAGCAGTGAAAGTGGTGTGGGAGCTAGCACAGATACGCAGTATTTT.

The V and J genes are TRBV3-1 (or the pseudogene TRBV3-2) and TRBJ1-4, with D unresolved. Trimming pared 1 base from V and 4 bases from J, leaving 10 bases between. The CDR3 has 15 residues. Germline CDR1 LGHDT, CDR2 YNNKEL (reference sequence). CDR3 protein: CASSQGWQINEKLFF. The DNA for the CDR3 is TGTGCCAGCAGCCAAGGTTGGCAGATTAATGAAAAACTGTTTTTT.

The chain is built from TRBV9 and TRBJ1-1; 7 nucleotides align to TRBD1. V gave up 0 bases and J gave up 7 bases; unmatched junction bases: 6. This CDR3 comprises 14 residues. Germline assignment: CDR1 SGDLS and CDR2 YYNGEE. CDR3 sequence (DNA): TGTGCCAGCAGCGTAGAGGCGACAGGGTATGAAGCTTTCTTT. Its translation is CASSVEATGYEAFF.

A single count supports this clone. The chain employs TRBV28 and TRBJ2-1; 8 bases are a match to TRBD2. V shed 6 bases, J shed 1 base, and the junction held 11 bases outside the gene matches. CDR3 length: 17 residues. From germline, CDR1 is MDHEN and CDR2 SYDVKM. This chain's CDR3 is CASRPSGGLRSYNEQFF. CDR3 nucleotide sequence: TGTGCCAGCAGACCAAGCGGGGGCCTACGTTCCTACAATGAGCAGTTCTTC.

This clone was observed a handful of times. The CDR3 sequence is CATSDPTHLGADTQYF. The CDR3, as DNA: TGTGCCACCAGTGATCCAACCCACCTTGGAGCAGATACGCAGTATTTT. This chain links TRBV24-1 with TRBJ2-3; D gene uncertain. The CDR3 is 16 residues long. The V end lost 3 bases, the J end lost 4 bases, and 16 bases lay between the germline ends. In germline, CDR1 is KGHDR, CDR2 SFDVKD.

This clone came up once. The V call is TRBV28, the J call TRBJ1-2, with no clear D. The germline V and J ends were trimmed by 7 bases and 4 bases, with 16 bases remaining between them. This CDR3 has 14 residues. CDR1 and CDR2 (germline): MDHEN, SYDVKM. CDR3 coding DNA: TGTGCCAGCACCCCCCGCGACACCATCTATGGCTACACCTTC. It translates to CASTPRDTIYGYTF.

V gene TRBV2 combines with J gene TRBJ2-7; TRBD2 is a possible D gene (5 bases). CDR1 and CDR2 from the germline V gene are SNHLY and FYNNEI. V gave up 4 bases and J gave up 2 bases, with 12 bases separating them. The CDR3 loop spans 14 amino acids. The CDR3 sequence: CASSVREGTYEQYV. For the CDR3, the DNA is TGTGCCAGCAGTGTGAGAGAGGGAACCTACGAGCAGTACGTC.

The chain links TRBV28 to TRBJ2-1, with 8 bases fitting TRBD2. Unmatched junction bases numbered 10, after V lost 8 bases and J lost 7 bases. CDR3 length: 14 amino acids. In germline, CDR1 is MDHEN, CDR2 SYDVKM. The DNA of the CDR3 is TGTGCCAGCTCCGGGCGGGGGGCCGGGAATGAGCAGTTCTTC. Residues: CASSGRGAGNEQFF.